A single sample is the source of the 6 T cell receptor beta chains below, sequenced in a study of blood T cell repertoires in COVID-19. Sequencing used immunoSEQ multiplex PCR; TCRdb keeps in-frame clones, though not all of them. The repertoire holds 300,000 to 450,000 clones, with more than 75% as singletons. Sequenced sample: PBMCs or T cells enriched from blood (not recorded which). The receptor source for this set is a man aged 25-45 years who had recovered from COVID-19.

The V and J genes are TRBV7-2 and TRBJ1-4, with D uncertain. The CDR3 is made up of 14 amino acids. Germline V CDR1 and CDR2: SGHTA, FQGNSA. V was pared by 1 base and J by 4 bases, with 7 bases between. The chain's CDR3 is CASSLGGNNEKLFF. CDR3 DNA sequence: TGTGCCAGCAGCTTAGGAGGGAATAATGAAAAACTGTTTTTT.

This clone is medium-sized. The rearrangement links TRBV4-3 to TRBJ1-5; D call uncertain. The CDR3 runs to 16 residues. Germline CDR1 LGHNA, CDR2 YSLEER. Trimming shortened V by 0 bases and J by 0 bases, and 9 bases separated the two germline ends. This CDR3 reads CASSQERLISNQPQHF. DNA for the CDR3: TGCGCCAGCAGCCAAGAGCGTCTTATTAGCAATCAGCCCCAGCATTTT.

In DNA form, the CDR3 reads TGTGCCAGCAGGGTCGGGACAGCCTATGGCTACACCTTC. Translated: CASRVGTAYGYTF. The V gene is TRBV7-9, the J gene TRBJ1-2; 7 bases match TRBD1. Per germline, CDR1 SEHNR and CDR2 FQNEAQ (reference sequence). J gave up 4 bases and V 6 bases, and 5 bases lay outside the gene matches. CDR3 length: 13 amino acids. The whole variable domain, filled in from reference TRBV7-9 and TRBJ1-2, reads DTGVSQNPRHKITKRGQNVTFRCDPISEHNRLYWYRQTLGQGPEFLTYFQNEAQLEKSRLLSDRFSAERPKGSFSTLEIQRTEQGDSAMYLCASRVGTAYGYTFGSGTRLTVV.

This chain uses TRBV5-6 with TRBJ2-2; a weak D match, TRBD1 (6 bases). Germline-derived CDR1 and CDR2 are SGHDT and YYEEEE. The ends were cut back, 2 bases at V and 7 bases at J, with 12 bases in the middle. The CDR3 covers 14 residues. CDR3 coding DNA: TGTGCCAGCAGCTTCGCGGACAGCAACGGGGAGCTGTTTTTT. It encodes CASSFADSNGELFF.

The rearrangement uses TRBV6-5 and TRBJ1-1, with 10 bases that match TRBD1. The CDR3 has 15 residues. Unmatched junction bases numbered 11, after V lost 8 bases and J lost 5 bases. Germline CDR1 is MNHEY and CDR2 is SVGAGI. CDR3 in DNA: TGTGCCAGCGGCTGGGGCGGGACAGGGGAAACTGAAGCTTTCTTT. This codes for CASGWGGTGETEAFF.

The CDR3 here is CASRLQGTGELFF. The CDR3 nucleotides are TGTGCCAGTAGATTACAGGGGACCGGGGAGCTGTTTTTT. The chain uses TRBV19 and TRBJ2-2, with 7 bases matching TRBD1. Germline trimming cut 6 bases from V and 5 bases from J; bases unmatched to any gene: 3. Germline-derived CDR1 and CDR2 are LNHDA and SQIVND (reference sequence). The CDR3 is 13 residues long.